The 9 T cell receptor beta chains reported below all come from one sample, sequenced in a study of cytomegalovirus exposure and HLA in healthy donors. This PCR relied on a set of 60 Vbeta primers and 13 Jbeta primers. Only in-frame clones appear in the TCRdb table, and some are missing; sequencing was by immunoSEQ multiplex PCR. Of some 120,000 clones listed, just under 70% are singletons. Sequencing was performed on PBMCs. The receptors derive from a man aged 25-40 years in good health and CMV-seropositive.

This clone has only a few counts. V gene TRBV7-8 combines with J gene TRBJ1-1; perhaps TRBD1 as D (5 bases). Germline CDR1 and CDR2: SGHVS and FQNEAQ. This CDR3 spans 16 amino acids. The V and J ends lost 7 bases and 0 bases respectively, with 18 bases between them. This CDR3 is CASNQRGSGLNTEAFF. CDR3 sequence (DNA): TGTGCCAGCAACCAAAGGGGATCTGGGTTGAACACTGAAGCTTTCTTT.

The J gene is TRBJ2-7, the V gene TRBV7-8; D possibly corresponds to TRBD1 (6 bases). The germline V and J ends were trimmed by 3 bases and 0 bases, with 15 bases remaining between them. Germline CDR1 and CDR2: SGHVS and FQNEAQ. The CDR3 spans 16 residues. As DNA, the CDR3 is TGTGCCAGCAGCTTCGAGCCCGGGACATCCTCCTACGAGCAGTACTTC. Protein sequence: CASSFEPGTSSYEQYF.

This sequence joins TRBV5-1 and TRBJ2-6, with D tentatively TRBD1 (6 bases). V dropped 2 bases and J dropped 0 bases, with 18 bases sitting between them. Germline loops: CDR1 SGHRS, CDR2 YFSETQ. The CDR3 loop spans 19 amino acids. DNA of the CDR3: TGCGCCAGCAGCTTAGATAACGACAGGACTTTCTCTGGGGCCAACGTCCTGACTTTC. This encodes CASSLDNDRTFSGANVLTF. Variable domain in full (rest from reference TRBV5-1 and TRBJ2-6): KAGVTQTPRYLIKTRGQQVTLSCSPISGHRSVSWYQQTPGQGLQFLFEYFSETQRNKGNFPGRFSGRQFSNSRSEMNVSTLELGDSALYLCASSLDNDRTFSGANVLTFGAGSRLTVL.

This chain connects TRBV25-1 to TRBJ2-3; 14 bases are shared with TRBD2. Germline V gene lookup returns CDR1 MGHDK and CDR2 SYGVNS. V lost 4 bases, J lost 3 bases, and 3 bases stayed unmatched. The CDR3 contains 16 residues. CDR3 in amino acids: CASSAGLAGVTDTQYF. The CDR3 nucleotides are TGTGCCAGCAGTGCGGGACTAGCGGGAGTTACAGATACGCAGTATTTT. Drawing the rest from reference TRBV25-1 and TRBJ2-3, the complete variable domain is EADIYQTPRYLVIGTGKKITLECSQTMGHDKMYWYQQDPGMELHLIHYSYGVNSTEKGDLSSESTVSRIRTEHFPLTLESARPSHTSQYLCASSAGLAGVTDTQYFGPGTRLTVL.

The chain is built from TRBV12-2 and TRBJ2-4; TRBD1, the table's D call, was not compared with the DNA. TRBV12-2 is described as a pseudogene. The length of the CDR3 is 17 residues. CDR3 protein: CASRLPGQGTYENIQYF. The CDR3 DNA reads TGTGCAAGTCGCCTCCCGGGACAGGGAACGTACGAAAACATTCAGTACTTC.

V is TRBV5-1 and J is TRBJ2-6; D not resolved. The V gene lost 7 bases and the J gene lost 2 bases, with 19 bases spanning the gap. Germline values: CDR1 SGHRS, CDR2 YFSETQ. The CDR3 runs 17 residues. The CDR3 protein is CASAIDKPLTGANVLTF. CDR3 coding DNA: TGCGCCAGCGCTATCGACAAACCTTTGACTGGGGCCAACGTCCTGACTTTC.

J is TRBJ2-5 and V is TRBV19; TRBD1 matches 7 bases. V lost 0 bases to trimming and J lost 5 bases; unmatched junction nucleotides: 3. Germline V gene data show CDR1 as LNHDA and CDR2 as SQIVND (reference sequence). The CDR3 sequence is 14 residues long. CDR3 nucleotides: TGTGCCAGTAGTATAGAGAGGGGGCGGGAGACCCAGTACTTC. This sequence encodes CASSIERGRETQYF.

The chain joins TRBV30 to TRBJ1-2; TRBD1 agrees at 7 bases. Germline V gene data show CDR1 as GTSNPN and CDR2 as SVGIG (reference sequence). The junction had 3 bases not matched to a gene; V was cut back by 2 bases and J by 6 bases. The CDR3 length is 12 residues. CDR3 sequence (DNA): TGTGCCTGGAGTCAGGGGGGTGATGGCTACACCTTC. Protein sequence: CAWSQGGDGYTF.

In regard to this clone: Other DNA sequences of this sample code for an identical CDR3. Here the CDR3 DNA reads TGTGCCAGCAGCCAAGGAGGAGGCTCTGGAAACACCATATATTTT. Translation gives CASSQGGGSGNTIYF. J is TRBJ1-3 and V is TRBV9; D is unclear. This CDR3 is built from 15 residues. Germline V gene lookup returns CDR1 SGDLS and CDR2 YYNGEE. V lost 4 bases and J lost 0, with 11 bases in between. The complete variable domain, with remaining parts taken from reference TRBV9 and TRBJ1-3, reads DSGVTQTPKHLITATGQRVTLRCSPRSGDLSVYWYQQSLDQGLQFLIQYYNGEERAKGNILERFSAQQFPDLHSELNLSSLELGDSALYFCASSQGGGSGNTIYFGEGSWLTVV.